The 8 T cell receptor beta chains presented below share a single source sample, sequenced in a study of cytomegalovirus exposure and HLA in healthy donors. The PCR contained 60 Vbeta and 13 Jbeta primers. TCRdb's copy holds only in-frame clones and misses some; the assay was immunoSEQ multiplex PCR. The sample has 100,000 to 150,000 clones; just over 70% are singletons. The sequencing input was PBMCs. The receptors were gathered from an older woman in good health and CMV-seropositive.

V gene TRBV29-1 combines with J gene TRBJ2-1; TRBD2 matches at 8 bases. Per germline, CDR1 SQVTM and CDR2 ANQGSEA. Trimming removed 6 bases from V and 5 bases from J; junction bases left unmatched: 6. The CDR3 sequence is 13 residues long. In DNA, the CDR3 is TGCAGCGTCCGGGGGGGCGACCACAATGAGCAGTTCTTC. This codes for CSVRGGDHNEQFF.

The chain recombines TRBV6-5 with TRBJ1-1, with no clear D. This CDR3 is built from 16 residues. From germline, CDR1 is MNHEY and CDR2 SVGAGI. V shed 2 bases and J shed 0 bases, with 13 bases lying between them. CDR3 nucleotides: TGTGCCAGCAGTTACGGATGGGCCCCTATGAACACTGAAGCTTTCTTT. It translates to CASSYGWAPMNTEAFF.

V and J are TRBV6-1 and TRBJ1-2, with D possibly TRBD1 on 5 matching bases. The CDR3 length is 12 residues. Looked up from germline, CDR1 is MNHNS and CDR2 is SASEGT. V shed 8 bases and J shed 5 bases, with 12 bases lying between them. CDR3: CASSRQSYGYTF. The DNA for the CDR3 is TGTGCCAGCTCGCGACAGTCTTATGGCTACACCTTC.

The chain couples TRBV11-1 to TRBJ1-6; 7 nucleotides line up with TRBD1. CDR3 size: 16 residues. Germline V gene lookup returns CDR1 SGHAT and CDR2 FQDESV (reference sequence). Trimming took 5 bases from V and 4 from J; bases not matched to a gene: 8. CDR3 in amino acids: CASSTQPTGYNSPLHF. CDR3 nucleotides: TGTGCCAGCAGCACTCAGCCGACAGGGTATAATTCACCCCTCCACTTT.

CDR3 nucleotides: TGTGCCAGCAGCGCACTTCCGGGACAGGGGAACTATGGCTACACCTTC. Its protein is CASSALPGQGNYGYTF. The chain links TRBV9 to TRBJ1-2, with 10 bases aligning to TRBD1. The germline V gene encodes CDR1 SGDLS and CDR2 YYNGEE. With V trimmed by 3 bases and J by 2 bases, 7 bases remained unmatched. The CDR3 loop spans 16 amino acids.

This chain connects TRBV5-4 to TRBJ1-3, with 7 positions matching TRBD1. There are 16 residues in the CDR3. V gave up 4 bases and J gave up 0 bases; unmatched junction bases: 7. Looked up from germline, CDR1 is SGHNT and CDR2 is YYREEE (reference sequence). Written as DNA, the CDR3 is TGTGCCAGCAGCCCTAAGACAGGGACCTCTGGAAACACCATATATTTT. It codes for CASSPKTGTSGNTIYF.

CDR3 amino acids: CASSLIQASYEQYF. The CDR3 coding sequence is TGTGCCAGCAGTTTAATCCAGGCCTCCTACGAGCAGTACTTC. This chain joins TRBV27 and TRBJ2-7, with D unclear. This CDR3 is 14 amino acids long. The V end was cut by 2 bases, the J end by 0 bases, with 8 bases between. The germline CDR1 and CDR2 sequences are MNHEY and SMNVEV (reference sequence).

CDR3 sequence: CASTFTDTQYF. In DNA, the CDR3 is TGTGCCAGTACCTTCACAGATACGCAGTATTTT. V usage is TRBV19 and J usage is TRBJ2-3; unclear D gene. Deletions cut 7 bases from V and 2 bases from J, with 4 bases between. This CDR3 contains 11 residues. CDR1 is LNHDA, CDR2 SQIVND, per germline (reference sequence).